This record looks at one T cell receptor (beta chain) sequence and its context. Antigen: not known. Only in-frame clones appear in the TCRdb table, and some are missing; sequencing was by immunoSEQ multiplex PCR. The sample lists 42,000 or so clones; 88% were seen once. The sample originates from a study of T cell responses to AZD1222 COVID-19 vaccine. Overall study results and limits: White British ancestry dominated among donors, who included more females, and clonal diversity was possibly underestimated. Targets within unmutated variant regions were reportedly found for nearly half of spike-specific TCRs. Spike-specific TCR breadth and depth grew following two AZD1222 doses.

Germline CDR1 reads LNHDA; CDR2 reads SQIVND (reference sequence). CDR3 size: 15 residues. Trimming took 8 bases from V and 2 from J, leaving 18 bases between them. The chain carries TRBV19 and TRBJ1-1; possible D gene TRBD1, 6 bases. This receptor was identified in an adult who received the MenACWY meningococcal vaccine as a control. The sequenced sample was peripheral blood, obtained 28 days after the second dose of the MenACWY control vaccine. The CDR3 DNA sequence: TGTGCCAGTTCGGCGACAGGCATGTTTAACACTGAAGCTTTCTTT. Its protein is CASSATGMFNTEAFF.